This is a list of T cell receptor beta chains from one sample in a study of post-analysis software for immune sequencing data. MiXCR, run by TCRdb on the PCR reads, gives a single entry per CDR3 protein. Among roughly 540,000 distinct CDR3 sequences, roughly 34% were seen once, and the ten largest hold under 7%. Sequenced: blood. Receptors originate from a girl under 18 with multiple sclerosis. Each CDR3 is given with its conserved first and last residue. D genes are given only for firm matches. Expanded clones get a size class; other rows say once, few or many, or leave the size out.

d_call j_call clone_size v_call cdr3_aa cdr3_nt
TRBD1 TRBJ1-2 few TRBV5-1 CASSVTPGQVYGYTF TGCGCCAGCAGCGTAACCCCGGGACAGGTTTATGGCTACACCTTC
- TRBJ2-1 many TRBV4-2 CASSQDWNEQFF TGTGCCAGCAGCCAAGATTGGAATGAGCAGTTCTTC
- TRBJ2-1 - TRBV21-1 CASSRDRRSYNEQVF TGTGCCAGCAGCAGGGACAGGAGGTCCTACAATGAGCAGGTCTTC
TRBD2 TRBJ2-2 - TRBV20-1 CSARTTSGGAGGELFF TGCAGTGCTAGAACAACTAGCGGGGGGGCCGGCGGGGAGCTGTTTTTT
- TRBJ1-3 once TRBV3-1 CASSQDDWGVGSGNTIYF TGTGCCAGCAGCCAAGATGATTGGGGCGTTGGGTCTGGAAACACCATATATTTT
- TRBJ2-5 few TRBV3-1 CASSPPLRGTLRGETQYF TGTGCCAGCAGTCCTCCTTTGCGGGGGACTCTCAGGGGGGAGACCCAGTACTTC
- TRBJ1-5 - TRBV27 CASSTGYTNQPQHF TGTGCCAGCAGTACAGGGTATACCAATCAGCCCCAGCATTTT
TRBD2 TRBJ2-1 few TRBV27 CASSGRLAGGIYNEQFF TGTGCCAGCAGTGGACGACTAGCGGGGGGGATATACAATGAGCAGTTCTTC
TRBD2 TRBJ2-5 - TRBV3-1 CASSRRTREETQYF TGTGCCAGCAGCCGGCGGACTAGAGAGGAGACCCAGTACTTC
- TRBJ2-5 - TRBV29-1 CSVKIPTETQYF TGCAGCGTCAAGATACCGACTGAGACCCAGTACTTC
TRBD2 TRBJ2-1 - TRBV20-1 CSALSGGAPYNEQFF TGCAGTGCTCTAAGCGGGGGGGCCCCCTACAATGAGCAGTTCTTC
- TRBJ2-7 few TRBV28 CASSLGFLVNYEQYF TGTGCCAGCAGTTTAGGGTTTTTGGTCAACTACGAGCAGTACTTC
- TRBJ2-5 - TRBV24-1 CATSKMGSGDETQYF TGTGCCACCAGCAAAATGGGGTCTGGGGACGAGACCCAGTACTTC
TRBD2 TRBJ2-1 few TRBV12-3/TRBV12-4 CASSARIGGSNEQFF TGTGCCAGCAGTGCCAGAATCGGGGGGTCTAATGAGCAGTTCTTC
- TRBJ2-5 - TRBV7-8 CASSLGSSPSKETQYF TGTGCCAGCAGCTTAGGATCCTCGCCCAGTAAAGAGACCCAGTACTTC
- TRBJ2-1 - TRBV29-1 CSVGSLVYGGEQFF TGCAGCGTCGGCAGCTTAGTATATGGGGGTGAGCAGTTCTTC
TRBD2 TRBJ2-5 - TRBV20-1 CSGPAGGQETQYF TGCAGCGGACCAGCGGGGGGCCAAGAGACCCAGTACTTC
- TRBJ2-1 - TRBV5-5 CASSLSSGRNSNEQFF TGTGCCAGCAGCTTGAGCAGCGGTCGGAACTCCAATGAGCAGTTCTTC
- TRBJ2-5 - TRBV5-6 CASSLVGGKKKETQYF TGTGCCAGCAGCTTGGTGGGGGGCAAGAAGAAAGAGACCCAGTACTTC